Following are 18 T cell receptor beta chains from one sample sequenced in a study of blood T cell repertoires in COVID-19. Sequencing used immunoSEQ multiplex PCR; TCRdb keeps in-frame clones, though not all of them. The data hold approximately 170,000 clones, with 93% observed a single time. What was sequenced was peripheral blood. The receptors shown here come from an older woman with COVID-19, enrolled during active disease.

The V call is TRBV27, the J call TRBJ1-5, with 10 bases aligning to TRBD1. The CDR3 covers 13 residues. The trim removed 4 bases at V and 12 bases at J, leaving 6 bases unmatched. Germline loops: CDR1 MNHEY, CDR2 SMNVEV (reference sequence). CDR3 DNA: TGTGCCAGCAGTTCGACAGGGGGCATACTCCAGCATTTT. Translated, it gives CASSSTGGILQHF.

The rearrangement links TRBV7-3 to TRBJ1-1, with a tentative D call TRBD1 (6 bases). Per germline, CDR1 SGHTA and CDR2 FQGTGA. Trimming pared 3 bases from V and 5 bases from J, leaving 16 bases between. This CDR3 has 15 amino acids. The CDR3 region is CASSFGGRASTEAFF. Written as DNA, the CDR3 is TGTGCCAGCAGCTTTGGGGGCAGGGCGAGTACTGAAGCTTTCTTT.

V is TRBV14 and J is TRBJ1-2, with D tentatively TRBD1 (6 bases). V lost 4 bases and J 3 bases, leaving 15 bases between the germline ends. CDR1 is SGHDN, CDR2 FVKESK, per germline. CDR3 size: 15 residues. CDR3 region: CASSPDLGADYGYTF. CDR3 DNA sequence: TGTGCCAGCAGCCCCGATCTGGGGGCGGACTATGGCTACACCTTC.

The chain recombines TRBV5-1 with TRBJ2-1; 9 bases map to TRBD2. The V gene end was trimmed by 0 bases and the J gene end by 7 bases; junction bases not matched to a gene: 8. CDR1 is SGHRS, CDR2 YFSETQ, per germline. This CDR3 spans 16 amino acids. The DNA of the CDR3 is TGCGCCAGCAGCTTGGGGCTAGCGGGGCTTGGGAATGAGCAGTTCTTC. As protein: CASSLGLAGLGNEQFF.

V is TRBV18 and J is TRBJ2-7; no firm D call. V lost 2 bases to trimming and J lost 0 bases, with 8 bases between them. In germline, CDR1 is KGHSH, CDR2 LQKENI. The CDR3 length is 14 residues. Written as DNA, the CDR3 is TGTGCCAGCTCACCAGCGCCTAGCTCCTACGAGCAGTACTTC. It codes for CASSPAPSSYEQYF.

This clone was observed a single time. The J gene is TRBJ1-1, the V gene TRBV10-3; 8 bases fit TRBD1. The CDR3 covers 15 residues. Germline CDR1 and CDR2: ENHRY and SYGVKD. J was trimmed by 4 bases and V by 8 bases; bases with no gene match: 12. Here the CDR3 DNA reads TGTGCCATCGGATTGGCAGGGGGCAGAAGCACTGAAGCTTTCTTT. This codes for CAIGLAGGRSTEAFF.

The chain recombines TRBV25-1 with TRBJ1-3, with a weak D call TRBD1 (6 bases). Germline CDR1 reads MGHDK; CDR2 reads SYGVNS. The ends were cut back, 0 bases at V and 2 bases at J, with 11 bases in the middle. The CDR3 runs to 16 residues. CDR3 sequence: CASSEYERGTGNTIYF. The CDR3 DNA is TGTGCCAGCAGTGAATATGAAAGGGGGACTGGAAACACCATATATTTT.

The chain carries TRBV5-1 and TRBJ2-1, with TRBD1 as a possible D gene (6 bases). The CDR3 sequence is 14 residues long. V lost 3 bases, J lost 3 bases, and 10 bases lay in between. Germline V lookup: CDR1 SGHRS, CDR2 YFSETQ. The CDR3 loop reads CASSSDSNYNEQFF. CDR3 nucleotides: TGCGCCAGCAGCTCGGACAGCAACTACAATGAGCAGTTCTTC.

This clone appeared once. As DNA, the CDR3 is TGCGCCAGCAGCTTGGTACCAGGGGAGGGTAATTCACCCCTCCACTTT. This translates into CASSLVPGEGNSPLHF. V usage is TRBV5-1 and J usage is TRBJ1-6, with D perhaps matching TRBD1 (6 bases). With 0 bases removed from V and 6 bases from J, the gap between germline ends came to 13 bases. The germline V gene has CDR1 SGHRS and CDR2 YFSETQ. CDR3 size: 16 residues.

The rearrangement links TRBV7-2 to TRBJ1-1, with D possibly matching TRBD1 (6 bases). CDR1 is SGHTA and CDR2 is FQGNSA in the germline V gene. The V end was cut by 6 bases, the J end by 6 bases, with 14 bases between. The CDR3 has 13 residues. Here the CDR3 reads CASRATGYPEAFF. CDR3 sequence (DNA): TGTGCCAGCAGAGCAACAGGGTACCCTGAAGCTTTCTTT.

The rearrangement links TRBV5-1 to TRBJ1-1; 7 positions agree with TRBD1. V shed 4 bases, J shed 0 bases, and the junction held 6 bases outside the gene matches. The CDR3 is made up of 15 amino acids. In germline, CDR1 is SGHRS, CDR2 YFSETQ. The CDR3 protein is CASSQSTGMNTEAFF. CDR3 DNA: TGCGCCAGCAGCCAATCGACAGGGATGAACACTGAAGCTTTCTTT. Full variable domain (rest looked up from reference TRBV5-1 and TRBJ1-1): KAGVTQTPRYLIKTRGQQVTLSCSPISGHRSVSWYQQTPGQGLQFLFEYFSETQRNKGNFPGRFSGRQFSNSRSEMNVSTLELGDSALYLCASSQSTGMNTEAFFGQGTRLTVV.

V usage is TRBV6-2 or TRBV6-3 and J usage is TRBJ1-5, with 10 bases matching TRBD1. Germline CDR1 and CDR2: MNHEY and SVGEGT. The ends lost 5 bases at V and 7 bases at J; junction bases unmatched: 5. CDR3 length: 14 residues. CDR3 protein: CASSQGQGRQPQHF. In DNA form, the CDR3 reads TGTGCCAGCAGTCAGGGACAGGGGAGGCAGCCCCAGCATTTT.

The gene calls are TRBV3-1 (or the pseudogene TRBV3-2) and TRBJ1-2; 8 positions match TRBD1. The germline gives CDR1 LGHDT, CDR2 YNNKEL (reference sequence). The V and J ends lost 4 bases and 7 bases, in that order; junction bases with no gene match: 5. This CDR3 region has 13 residues. CDR3 DNA: TGTGCCAGCAGCCGGGGACAGGAGGGTGGCTACACCTTC. This encodes CASSRGQEGGYTF.

CDR3 region: CASSMLSRSGANVLTF. DNA of the CDR3: TGTGCCAGTAGTATGCTCAGTCGCTCTGGGGCCAACGTCCTGACTTTC. This chain joins TRBV19 and TRBJ2-6; D unresolved. Germline lookup yields CDR1 LNHDA and CDR2 SQIVND (reference sequence). The V end lost 3 bases, the J end lost 0 bases, and 9 bases lay between the germline ends. This CDR3 has 16 amino acids. The complete variable domain, with remaining parts taken from reference TRBV19 and TRBJ2-6, reads DGGITQSPKYLFRKEGQNVTLSCEQNLNHDAMYWYRQDPGQGLRLIYYSQIVNDFQKGDIAEGYSVSREKKESFPLTVTSAQKNPTAFYLCASSMLSRSGANVLTFGAGSRLTVL.

The chain recombines TRBV30 with TRBJ1-2, with D uncertain. The germline V gene encodes CDR1 GTSNPN and CDR2 SVGIG (reference sequence). Trimming shortened V by 0 bases and J by 4 bases, and 12 bases separated the two germline ends. The length of the CDR3 is 14 residues. CDR3 sequence reads: CAWSVRSAPYGYTF. The CDR3 region has the DNA TGTGCCTGGAGTGTACGGTCTGCCCCCTATGGCTACACCTTC.

J is TRBJ1-3 and V is TRBV7-2; no reliable D call. V lost 4 bases to trimming and J lost 0 bases, with 13 bases between them. The CDR3 totals 16 residues. The V gene's germline CDR1 is SGHTA and CDR2 FQGNSA. CDR3 DNA sequence: TGTGCCAGCAGCTCGGCGTACAGAAGCTCTGGAAACACCATATATTTT. It specifies CASSSAYRSSGNTIYF.

This chain connects TRBV27 to TRBJ2-2; 8 nucleotides agree with TRBD1. The V segment lost 4 bases and the J segment 5 bases; nucleotides outside the gene matches: 6. This CDR3 spans 15 amino acids. Germline V CDR1 and CDR2: MNHEY, SMNVEV (reference sequence). The CDR3 loop reads CASSSRGRTTGELFF. As DNA, the CDR3 is TGTGCCAGCAGTTCCAGGGGGCGTACGACCGGGGAGCTGTTTTTT.

J is TRBJ2-7 and V is TRBV27; 8 nucleotides agree with TRBD1. From germline, CDR1 is MNHEY and CDR2 SMNVEV (reference sequence). Germline trimming cut 5 bases from V and 2 bases from J; bases unmatched to any gene: 8. This CDR3 is 15 amino acids long. CDR3 protein: CASSPRTGRTYEQYF. CDR3 bases: TGTGCCAGCAGTCCGCGGACAGGGCGAACCTACGAGCAGTACTTC.